This T cell receptor beta chain was identified during a study of Graves' ophthalmopathy and Graves' hyperthyroidism. Study conclusions and caveats: Appearing in blood as well were most expanded thyroid clonotypes above 0.001 frequency. Ophthalmopathy progression cases were predicted by the model with roughly 68% sensitivity and 72.22% specificity.

The V end was cut by 9 bases, the J end by 2 bases, with 7 bases between. This CDR3 region has 11 residues. The germline CDR1 and CDR2 sequences are LNHDA and SQIVND (reference sequence). This clonotype was seen many times. The target antigen is unknown. The sequenced template was RNA, covering the TCR beta CDR3 region. A first-round RT-PCR used HTBI primers, followed by a second-round multiplex PCR. A single record per CDR3 protein comes from TCRdb applying MiXCR to the multiplex PCR reads. Of some 350,000 distinct CDR3 sequences in the sample, about 17% are singletons; the top ten hold 2.4%. Where ophthalmopathy was absent within 18 months of follow-up, hyperthyroidism was stable. Diagnosis was based on clinical symptoms, serum thyroxine, TRAb, thyroid ultrasound and orbital computed tomography.

The sequencing sample was made of peripheral blood. The chain employs TRBV19 and TRBJ1-1, with D unresolved. The sequence was obtained from an adult woman with stable Graves' hyperthyroidism. CDR3: CARSPNTEAFF. CDR3 coding DNA: TGTGCCAGGAGCCCCAACACTGAAGCTTTCTTT. The whole variable domain, filled in from reference TRBV19 and TRBJ1-1, reads DGGITQSPKYLFRKEGQNVTLSCEQNLNHDAMYWYRQDPGQGLRLIYYSQIVNDFQKGDIAEGYSVSREKKESFPLTVTSAQKNPTAFYLCARSPNTEAFFGQGTRLTVV.